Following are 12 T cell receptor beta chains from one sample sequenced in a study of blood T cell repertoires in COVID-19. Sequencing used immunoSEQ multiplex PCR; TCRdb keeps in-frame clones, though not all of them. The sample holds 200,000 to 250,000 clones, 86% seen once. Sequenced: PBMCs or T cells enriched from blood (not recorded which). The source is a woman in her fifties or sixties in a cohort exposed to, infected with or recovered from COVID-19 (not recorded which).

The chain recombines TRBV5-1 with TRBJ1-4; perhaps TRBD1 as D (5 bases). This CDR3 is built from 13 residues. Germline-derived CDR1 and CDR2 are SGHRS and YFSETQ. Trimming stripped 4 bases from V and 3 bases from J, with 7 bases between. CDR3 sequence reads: CASSGAPNEKLFF. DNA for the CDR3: TGCGCCAGCAGCGGGGCCCCTAATGAAAAACTGTTTTTT.

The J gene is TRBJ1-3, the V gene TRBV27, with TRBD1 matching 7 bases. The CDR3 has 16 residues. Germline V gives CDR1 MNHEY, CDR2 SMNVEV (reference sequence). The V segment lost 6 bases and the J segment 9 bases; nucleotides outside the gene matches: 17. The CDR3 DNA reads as TGTGCCAGCAGCAAAATAACAGGGGAGTGGAGGGGCACCATATATTTT. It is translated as CASSKITGEWRGTIYF.

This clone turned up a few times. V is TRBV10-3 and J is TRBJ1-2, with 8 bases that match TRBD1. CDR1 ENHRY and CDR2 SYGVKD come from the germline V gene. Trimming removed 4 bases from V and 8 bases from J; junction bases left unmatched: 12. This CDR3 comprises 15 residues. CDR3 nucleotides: TGTGCCATCAGTGGGTCCCCGACAGGGGAAGGCGGCTACACCTTC. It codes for CAISGSPTGEGGYTF.

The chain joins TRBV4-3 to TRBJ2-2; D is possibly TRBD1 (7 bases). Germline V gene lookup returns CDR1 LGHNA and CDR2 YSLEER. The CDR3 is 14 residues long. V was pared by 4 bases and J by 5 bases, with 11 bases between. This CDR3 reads CASSRRGHTGELFF. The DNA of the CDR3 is TGCGCCAGCAGCCGGAGGGGGCATACCGGGGAGCTGTTTTTT.

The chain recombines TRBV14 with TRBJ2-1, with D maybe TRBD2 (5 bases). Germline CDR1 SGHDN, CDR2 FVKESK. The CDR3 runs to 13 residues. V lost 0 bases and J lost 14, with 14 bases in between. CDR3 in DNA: TGTGCCAGCAGCCAAGAGACGGTCCGGGAAAAGTTCTTC. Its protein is CASSQETVREKFF.

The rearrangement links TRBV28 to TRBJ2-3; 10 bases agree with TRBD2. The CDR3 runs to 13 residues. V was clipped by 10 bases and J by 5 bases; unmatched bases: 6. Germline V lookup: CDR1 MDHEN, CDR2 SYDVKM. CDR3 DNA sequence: TGTGCCATAGGGACTAGCGTTGTAGATACGCAGTATTTT. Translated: CAIGTSVVDTQYF.

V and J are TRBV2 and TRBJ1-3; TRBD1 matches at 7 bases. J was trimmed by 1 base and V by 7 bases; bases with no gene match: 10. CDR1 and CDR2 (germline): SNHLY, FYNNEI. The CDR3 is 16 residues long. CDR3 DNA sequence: TGTGCCAGCACCCGTGGACAGGCCACATCTGGAAACACCATATATTTT. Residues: CASTRGQATSGNTIYF.

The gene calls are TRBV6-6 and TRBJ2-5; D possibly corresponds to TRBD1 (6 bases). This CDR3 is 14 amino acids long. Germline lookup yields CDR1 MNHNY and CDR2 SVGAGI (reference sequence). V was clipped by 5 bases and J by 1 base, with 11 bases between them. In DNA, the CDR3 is TGTGCCAGCAGTAACTGGGGGCCCCAAGAGACCCAGTACTTC. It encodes CASSNWGPQETQYF.

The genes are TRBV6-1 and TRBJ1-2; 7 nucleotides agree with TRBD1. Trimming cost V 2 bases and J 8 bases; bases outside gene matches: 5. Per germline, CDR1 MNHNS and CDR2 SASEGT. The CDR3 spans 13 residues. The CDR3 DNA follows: TGTGCCAGCAGTGAAAGGGGGCCGGGCGGCTACACCTTC. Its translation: CASSERGPGGYTF.

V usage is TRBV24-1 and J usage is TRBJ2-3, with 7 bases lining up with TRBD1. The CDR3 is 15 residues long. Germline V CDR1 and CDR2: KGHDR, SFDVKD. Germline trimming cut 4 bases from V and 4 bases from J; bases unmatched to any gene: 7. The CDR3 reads CATSDSRQGADTQYF. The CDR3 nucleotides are TGTGCCACCAGTGACTCAAGACAGGGAGCAGATACGCAGTATTTT.

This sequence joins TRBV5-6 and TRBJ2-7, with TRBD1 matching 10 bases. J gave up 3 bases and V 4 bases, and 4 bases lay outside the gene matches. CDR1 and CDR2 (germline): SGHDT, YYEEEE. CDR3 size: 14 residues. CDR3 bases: TGTGCCAGCAGCACCGGGACAGGGGTCTACGAGCAGTACTTC. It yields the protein CASSTGTGVYEQYF.

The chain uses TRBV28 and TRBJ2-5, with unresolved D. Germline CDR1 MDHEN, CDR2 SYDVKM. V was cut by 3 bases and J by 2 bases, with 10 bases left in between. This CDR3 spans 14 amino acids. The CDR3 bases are TGTGCCAGCAGTTTGCGAAACTCGCAAGAGACCCAGTACTTC. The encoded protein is CASSLRNSQETQYF.